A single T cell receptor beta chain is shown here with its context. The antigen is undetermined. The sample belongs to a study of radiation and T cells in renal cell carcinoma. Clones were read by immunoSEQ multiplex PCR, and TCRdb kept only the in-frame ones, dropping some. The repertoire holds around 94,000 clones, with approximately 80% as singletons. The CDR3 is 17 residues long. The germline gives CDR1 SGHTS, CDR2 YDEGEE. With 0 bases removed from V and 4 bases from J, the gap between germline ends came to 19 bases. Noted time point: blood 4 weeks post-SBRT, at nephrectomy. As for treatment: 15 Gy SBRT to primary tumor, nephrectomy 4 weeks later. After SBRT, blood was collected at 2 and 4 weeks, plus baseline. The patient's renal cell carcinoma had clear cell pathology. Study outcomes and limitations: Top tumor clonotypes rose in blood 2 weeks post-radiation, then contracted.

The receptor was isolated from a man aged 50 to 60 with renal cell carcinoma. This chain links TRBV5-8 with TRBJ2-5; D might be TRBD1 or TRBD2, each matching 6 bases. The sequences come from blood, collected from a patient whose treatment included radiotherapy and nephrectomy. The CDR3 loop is CASSLATIGGGGETQYF. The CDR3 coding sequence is TGTGCCAGCAGCTTGGCCACTATAGGGGGAGGCGGAGAGACCCAGTACTTC.